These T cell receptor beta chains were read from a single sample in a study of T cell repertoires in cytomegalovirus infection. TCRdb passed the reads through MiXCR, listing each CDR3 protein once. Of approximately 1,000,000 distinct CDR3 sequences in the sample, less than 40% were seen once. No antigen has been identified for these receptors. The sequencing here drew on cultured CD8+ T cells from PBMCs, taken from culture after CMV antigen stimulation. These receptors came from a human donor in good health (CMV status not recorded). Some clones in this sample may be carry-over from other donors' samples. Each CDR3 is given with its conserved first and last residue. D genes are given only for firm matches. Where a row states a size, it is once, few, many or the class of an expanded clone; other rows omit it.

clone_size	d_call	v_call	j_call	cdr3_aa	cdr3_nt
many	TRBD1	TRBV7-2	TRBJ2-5	CASSLVGRGRSETQYF	TGTGCCAGCAGCTTAGTGGGCAGGGGGCGCTCGGAGACCCAGTACTTC
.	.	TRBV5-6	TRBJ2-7	CASSPPGLAPYEQYF	TGTGCCAGCAGCCCCCCGGGACTGGCCCCCTACGAGCAGTACTTC
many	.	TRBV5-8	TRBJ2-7	CASSQGRWEQYF	TGTGCCAGCAGCCAGGGTCGATGGGAGCAGTACTTC
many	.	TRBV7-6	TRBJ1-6	CASSFRGDYNSPLHF	TGTGCCAGCAGCTTTAGGGGCGATTATAATTCACCCCTCCACTTT
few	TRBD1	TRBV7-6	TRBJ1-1	CASSGRQGMNTEAFF	TGTGCCAGCAGCGGTAGACAGGGCATGAACACTGAAGCTTTCTTT
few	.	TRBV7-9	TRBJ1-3	CASAALLRNTIYF	TGTGCCAGCGCGGCCCTTTTAAGAAACACCATATATTTT
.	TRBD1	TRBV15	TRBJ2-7	CATSSRRTTGQDMQYF	TGTGCCACCAGCAGTCGCCGAACAACGGGACAGGATATGCAGTACTTC
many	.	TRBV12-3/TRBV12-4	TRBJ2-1	CASSPSGTSSYNEQFF	TGTGCCAGCAGTCCGAGCGGGACAAGCTCCTACAATGAGCAGTTCTTC
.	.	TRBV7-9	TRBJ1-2	CASSPGQTYYGYTF	TGTGCCAGCAGCCCCGGGCAGACATACTATGGCTACACCTTC
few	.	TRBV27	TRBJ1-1	CASSPAVNREAFF	TGTGCCAGCAGTCCAGCGGTTAACAGGGAAGCTTTCTTT
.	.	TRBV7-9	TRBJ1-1	CASSFLGGEAFF	TGTGCCAGCAGCTTCCTCGGTGGAGAAGCTTTCTTT
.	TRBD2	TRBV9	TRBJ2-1	CASSVTSGGASYNEQFF	TGTGCCAGCAGCGTTACTAGCGGGGGGGCGTCCTACAATGAGCAGTTCTTC
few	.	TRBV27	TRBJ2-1	CASSLNPNREQFF	TGTGCCAGCAGTTTAAACCCTAACAGGGAGCAGTTCTTC
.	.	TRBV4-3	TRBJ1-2	CASSPGTYTF	TGCGCCAGCAGCCCAGGCACCTACACCTTC
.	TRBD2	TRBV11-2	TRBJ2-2	CASSLGPAGGPTGELFF	TGTGCCAGCAGCTTAGGACCGGCGGGGGGGCCCACCGGGGAGCTGTTTTTT
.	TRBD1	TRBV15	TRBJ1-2	CATSRADRGRQGYTF	TGTGCCACCAGCAGAGCGGACAGGGGGCGGCAAGGCTACACCTTC
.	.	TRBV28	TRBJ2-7	CASSLGTFGYEQYF	TGTGCCAGCAGTCTGGGGACCTTTGGCTACGAGCAGTACTTC
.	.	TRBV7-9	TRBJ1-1	CASRGPKNTEAFF	TGTGCCAGCAGAGGGCCAAAGAACACTGAAGCTTTCTTT
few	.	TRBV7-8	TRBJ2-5	CASSPVKTQYF	TGTGCCAGCAGCCCGGTGAAGACCCAGTACTTC
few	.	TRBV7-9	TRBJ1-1	CASSLGVWGNTEAFF	TGTGCCAGCAGCTTGGGGGTTTGGGGGAACACTGAAGCTTTCTTT
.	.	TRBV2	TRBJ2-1	CASSGGRGNEQFF	TGTGCCAGCAGTGGCGGCAGGGGCAATGAGCAGTTCTTC
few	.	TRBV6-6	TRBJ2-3	CASSWGSTDTQYF	TGTGCCAGCAGTTGGGGAAGCACAGATACGCAGTATTTT
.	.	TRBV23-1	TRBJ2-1	CASGPTLREWNEQFF	TGCGCCAGCGGACCAACCCTCCGGGAGTGGAATGAGCAGTTCTTC
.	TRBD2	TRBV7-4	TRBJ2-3	CASNPGGPDTQYF	TGTGCCAGCAACCCGGGGGGGCCAGATACGCAGTATTTT
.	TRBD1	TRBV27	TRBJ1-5	CASSWKALDRGRQPQHF	TGTGCCAGCAGTTGGAAGGCCCTAGACAGGGGGAGGCAGCCCCAGCATTTT
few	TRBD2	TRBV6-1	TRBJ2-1	CASRLAGDYNEQFF	TGTGCCAGCAGACTAGCGGGGGACTACAATGAGCAGTTCTTC
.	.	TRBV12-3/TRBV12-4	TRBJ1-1	CATYGRQGSPYTEAFF	TGTGCCACTTACGGGCGGCAAGGGTCCCCATACACTGAAGCTTTCTTT
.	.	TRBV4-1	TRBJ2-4	CASSQEGPVPKNIQYF	TGCGCCAGCAGCCAAGAGGGCCCAGTCCCCAAAAACATTCAGTACTTC
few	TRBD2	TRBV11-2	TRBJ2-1	CASSPRASGNEQFF	TGTGCCAGCAGCCCACGGGCTAGCGGAAATGAGCAGTTCTTC
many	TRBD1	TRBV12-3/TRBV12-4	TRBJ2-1	CASSLSDRDNEQFF	TGTGCCAGCAGTTTATCGGACAGGGACAATGAGCAGTTCTTC
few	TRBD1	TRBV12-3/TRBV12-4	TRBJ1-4	CASSFVTGGLREKLFF	TGTGCCAGCAGTTTCGTGACAGGGGGCCTTAGGGAAAAACTGTTTTTT
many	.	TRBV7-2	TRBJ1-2	CASSIYTPSPTGYGYTF	TGTGCCAGCAGCATTTACACCCCGAGTCCAACTGGCTATGGCTACACCTTC
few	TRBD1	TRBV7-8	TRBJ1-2	CASSDLDRGPNYGYTF	TGTGCCAGCAGCGACCTAGACAGGGGCCCTAACTATGGCTACACCTTC
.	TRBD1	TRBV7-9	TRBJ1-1	CASRPDRGSREVMNTEAFF	TGTGCCAGCAGACCCGACAGGGGTAGTCGTGAGGTGATGAACACTGAAGCTTTCTTT
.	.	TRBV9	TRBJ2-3	CASSVGQFSTDTQYF	TGTGCCAGCAGCGTGGGACAATTTAGCACAGATACGCAGTATTTT
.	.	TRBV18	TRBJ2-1	CASSPGASNEQFF	TGTGCCAGCTCACCCGGGGCCTCCAATGAGCAGTTCTTC
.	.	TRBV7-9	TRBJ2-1	CASTSDSSYNEQFF	TGTGCCAGCACCTCGGACAGCTCCTACAATGAGCAGTTCTTC
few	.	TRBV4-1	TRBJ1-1	CASSPLGGERPEAFF	TGCGCCAGCAGCCCCCTGGGAGGGGAGCGGCCTGAAGCTTTCTTT
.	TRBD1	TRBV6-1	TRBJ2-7	CASSQGQDGYEQYF	TGTGCCAGCAGCCAGGGACAGGATGGATACGAGCAGTACTTC
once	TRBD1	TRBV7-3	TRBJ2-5	CASSLPRTGGGIDKTQYF	TGTGCCAGCAGCTTACCCCGGACAGGGGGCGGGATTGATAAGACCCAGTACTTC
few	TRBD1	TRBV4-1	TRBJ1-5	CASSQGWTGGQPQHF	TGCGCCAGCAGCCAAGGTTGGACAGGGGGTCAGCCCCAGCATTTT
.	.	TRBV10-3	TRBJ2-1	CAISPGPADEQFF	TGTGCCATCAGCCCTGGTCCGGCCGATGAGCAGTTCTTC
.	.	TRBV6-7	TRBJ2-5	CASSYGAAQETQYF	TGTGCCAGCAGTTACGGGGCAGCACAAGAGACCCAGTACTTC
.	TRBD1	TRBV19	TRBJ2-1	CASSFLGTANEQFF	TGTGCCAGTAGTTTTCTAGGGACAGCCAATGAGCAGTTCTTC
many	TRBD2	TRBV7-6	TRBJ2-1	CASSLERGSYNEQFF	TGTGCCAGCAGTTTAGAGCGGGGCTCCTACAATGAGCAGTTCTTC
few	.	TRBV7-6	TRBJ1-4	CASSWTLGDEKLFF	TGTGCCAGCAGCTGGACCTTAGGGGATGAAAAACTGTTTTTT
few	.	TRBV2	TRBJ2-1	CASSHGPGFTYNEQFF	TGTGCCAGCAGCCATGGACCCGGTTTTACCTACAATGAGCAGTTCTTC
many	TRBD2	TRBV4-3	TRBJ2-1	CASSQDRVTGGVSYNEQFF	TGCGCCAGCAGCCAAGATCGAGTCACTGGGGGGGTCTCCTACAATGAGCAGTTCTTC
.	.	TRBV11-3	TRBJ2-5	CASSFDGETQYF	TGTGCCAGCAGCTTCGACGGGGAGACCCAGTACTTC